A selection of T cell receptor beta chains follows, all from one sample in a study of blood T cells in healthy people across ages. TCRdb reprocessed the 5' RACE reads via MiXCR and lists one record per CDR3 protein. The sample comprises approximately 800,000 distinct CDR3 sequences, roughly 50% of which are singletons, and roughly 25% rests with the top ten. Material for sequencing was blood. These receptors all stem from a man between 35 and 55 years old in good health. Both conserved end residues are part of each CDR3. Fields, in order: D gene, CDR3 length, clone size, V gene, J gene, CDR3 DNA, CDR3 protein. D genes are given only for firm matches. The size entry is marked missing in some rows and otherwise reads once, few, many or a size class.

d_call: -
cdr3_length: 14
clone_size: -
v_call: TRBV23-1
j_call: TRBJ1-1
cdr3_nt: TGCGCCAGCAGTCACCCGGGGATAAACACTGAAGCTTTCTTT
cdr3_aa: CASSHPGINTEAFF

d_call: -
cdr3_length: 11
clone_size: -
v_call: TRBV20-1
j_call: TRBJ2-5
cdr3_nt: TGCAGTGGCCCGCTCCAAGAGACCCAGTACTTC
cdr3_aa: CSGPLQETQYF

d_call: TRBD1
cdr3_length: 14
clone_size: -
v_call: TRBV2
j_call: TRBJ2-7
cdr3_nt: TGTGCCAGCAGTCTACAGGGGGCAAGGGACGAGCAGTACTTC
cdr3_aa: CASSLQGARDEQYF

d_call: TRBD2
cdr3_length: 17
clone_size: few
v_call: TRBV18
j_call: TRBJ2-3
cdr3_nt: TGTGCCAGCTCACCGACAGGGACTAGCGGGCGCACAGATACGCAGTATTTT
cdr3_aa: CASSPTGTSGRTDTQYF

d_call: TRBD2
cdr3_length: 15
clone_size: -
v_call: TRBV6-1
j_call: TRBJ2-3
cdr3_nt: TGTGCCAGCAGTCCCCTGAGCGGGGGGGCAGATACGCAGTATTTT
cdr3_aa: CASSPLSGGADTQYF

d_call: TRBD1
cdr3_length: 15
clone_size: few
v_call: TRBV5-1
j_call: TRBJ1-4
cdr3_nt: TGCGCCAGCAGCTTGGGGACAGGAACTAATGAAAAACTGTTTTTT
cdr3_aa: CASSLGTGTNEKLFF

d_call: -
cdr3_length: 13
clone_size: many
v_call: TRBV7-2
j_call: TRBJ2-7
cdr3_nt: TGTGCCAGCAGCGTACGTAACTCCTACGAGCAGTACTTC
cdr3_aa: CASSVRNSYEQYF

d_call: -
cdr3_length: 13
clone_size: -
v_call: TRBV10-3
j_call: TRBJ2-7
cdr3_nt: TGTGCCATCAGTGAAGCCCCCTGGGGGGAGCAGTACTTC
cdr3_aa: CAISEAPWGEQYF

d_call: -
cdr3_length: 20
clone_size: -
v_call: TRBV29-1
j_call: TRBJ1-6
cdr3_nt: TGCAGCGCAGATATACTCGGGACATATTCGGGGAGCTCCTATAATTCACCCCTCCACTTT
cdr3_aa: CSADILGTYSGSSYNSPLHF

d_call: TRBD2
cdr3_length: 16
clone_size: -
v_call: TRBV7-2
j_call: TRBJ2-3
cdr3_nt: TGTGCCAGCAGCTTAGGACTAGCCCGCGGTGCAGATACGCAGTATTTT
cdr3_aa: CASSLGLARGADTQYF

d_call: TRBD2
cdr3_length: 15
clone_size: -
v_call: TRBV10-3
j_call: TRBJ2-3
cdr3_nt: TGTGCCATCAGTGAAACTAGCGGGACCACAGATACGCAGTGTTTT
cdr3_aa: CAISETSGTTDTQCF

d_call: -
cdr3_length: 13
clone_size: -
v_call: TRBV7-2
j_call: TRBJ1-5
cdr3_nt: TGTGCCAGCAGCCGCCCAACGGGTCAGCCCCAGCATTTT
cdr3_aa: CASSRPTGQPQHF

d_call: -
cdr3_length: 13
clone_size: few
v_call: TRBV9
j_call: TRBJ2-5
cdr3_nt: TGTGCCAGCAGCGTCACAGGCCAAGAGACCCAGTACTTC
cdr3_aa: CASSVTGQETQYF

d_call: -
cdr3_length: 14
clone_size: few
v_call: TRBV28
j_call: TRBJ2-1
cdr3_nt: TGTGCCAGCCGAGGAGGCCTCCAGGCCCAAAAGCAGTTCTTC
cdr3_aa: CASRGGLQAQKQFF

d_call: -
cdr3_length: 11
clone_size: -
v_call: TRBV20-1
j_call: TRBJ2-7
cdr3_nt: TGCAGTGCTCTCTTCCTCTACGAGCAGTACTTC
cdr3_aa: CSALFLYEQYF

d_call: TRBD1
cdr3_length: 14
clone_size: -
v_call: TRBV6-4
j_call: TRBJ1-4
cdr3_nt: TGTGCCAGCAGTGAGGGGACAGGCAGTGAAAAACTGTTTTTT
cdr3_aa: CASSEGTGSEKLFF

d_call: -
cdr3_length: 16
clone_size: -
v_call: TRBV9
j_call: TRBJ1-2
cdr3_nt: TGTGCCAGCAGCGTAGCTACGGGAAACCAGAAGGAGGGCTACACCTTC
cdr3_aa: CASSVATGNQKEGYTF

d_call: -
cdr3_length: 17
clone_size: -
v_call: TRBV14
j_call: TRBJ2-3
cdr3_nt: TGTGCCAGCAGCCAACGGCAGGGTTCATTGAACACAGATACGCAGTATTTT
cdr3_aa: CASSQRQGSLNTDTQYF

d_call: -
cdr3_length: 13
clone_size: -
v_call: TRBV20-1
j_call: TRBJ2-3
cdr3_nt: TGCAGTACCCGAGGAGACCTAGGTTATACGCAGTATTTT
cdr3_aa: CSTRGDLGYTQYF

d_call: TRBD2
cdr3_length: 15
clone_size: few
v_call: TRBV5-1
j_call: TRBJ2-7
cdr3_nt: TGCGCCAGCAGCTTGGTAGCTAGCGGGAGCTACGAGCAGTACTTC
cdr3_aa: CASSLVASGSYEQYF

d_call: -
cdr3_length: 12
clone_size: once
v_call: TRBV12-5
j_call: TRBJ2-7
cdr3_nt: TGTGCTAGTGGTTTAAACAACTACGAGCAGTACTTC
cdr3_aa: CASGLNNYEQYF

d_call: -
cdr3_length: 13
clone_size: once
v_call: TRBV20-1
j_call: TRBJ1-2
cdr3_nt: TGCAGTGCGCCGGACTTGGGAGGCTATGGCTACACCTTC
cdr3_aa: CSAPDLGGYGYTF

d_call: -
cdr3_length: 14
clone_size: -
v_call: TRBV14
j_call: TRBJ2-7
cdr3_nt: TGTGCCAGCAGCCAAGCAAAGGGCGTCTACGAGCAGTACTTC
cdr3_aa: CASSQAKGVYEQYF

d_call: TRBD2
cdr3_length: 15
clone_size: -
v_call: TRBV9
j_call: TRBJ2-7
cdr3_nt: TGTGCCAGCAGCGATAAGGCGGGGGACTACAATGAGCAGTACTTC
cdr3_aa: CASSDKAGDYNEQYF

d_call: -
cdr3_length: 14
clone_size: few
v_call: TRBV7-2
j_call: TRBJ2-4
cdr3_nt: TGTGCCAGCAGCCCATCATCAGGGTTCCTCGTTCAGTACTTC
cdr3_aa: CASSPSSGFLVQYF

d_call: TRBD2
cdr3_length: 17
clone_size: -
v_call: TRBV24-1
j_call: TRBJ2-2
cdr3_nt: TGTGCCACCAGTGAAGTGAGGGGACTAGCGAACACCGGGGAGCTGTTTTTT
cdr3_aa: CATSEVRGLANTGELFF

d_call: -
cdr3_length: 15
clone_size: -
v_call: TRBV5-1
j_call: TRBJ2-7
cdr3_nt: TGCGCCAGCAGCTTCACCACCGGGTCTTCTTACGAGCAGTACTTC
cdr3_aa: CASSFTTGSSYEQYF

d_call: -
cdr3_length: 20
clone_size: few
v_call: TRBV7-2
j_call: TRBJ2-3
cdr3_nt: TGTGCCAGCAGCCTACCCGTGGGTAGCGGACGTTTACTAAGCACAGATACGCAGTATTTT
cdr3_aa: CASSLPVGSGRLLSTDTQYF

d_call: TRBD2
cdr3_length: 16
clone_size: -
v_call: TRBV5-1
j_call: TRBJ2-1
cdr3_nt: TGCGCCAGCAGCCCCATAGCGGGAGAAGGCTACAATGAGCAGTTCTTC
cdr3_aa: CASSPIAGEGYNEQFF

d_call: -
cdr3_length: 13
clone_size: -
v_call: TRBV3-1
j_call: TRBJ2-5
cdr3_nt: TGTGCCAGCAGCCCAGGTCGGGGGCAGACCCAGTACTTC
cdr3_aa: CASSPGRGQTQYF

d_call: -
cdr3_length: 13
clone_size: -
v_call: TRBV7-3
j_call: TRBJ1-2
cdr3_nt: TGTGCCAGCAGCTCGGGACCCGGATATGGCTACACCTTC
cdr3_aa: CASSSGPGYGYTF